The clone carrying this TCR beta chain was counted a few times. Antigen specificity is unknown. V was trimmed by 7 bases and J by 4 bases, leaving 11 bases between them. CDR3 size: 12 residues. The germline gives CDR1 SGHDT, CDR2 YYEEEE. The sample belongs to a study of long-term antiretroviral therapy in people with HIV. General study results and limits: Diversity rose after ART but stayed below transplant donor controls.

An immunoSEQ assay, version v3.0, was performed at survey level. Target depth was about 35,000-50,000 T-cell genomes per sample. Profiled with immunoSEQ multiplex PCR; TCRdb holds only in-frame clones, not every one. The sample gives some 11,000 clones, about 83% of which show up once; roughly a sixth is in the top ten. Every donor contributed at least one pre-ART and at least two post-ART PBMC samples. There were roughly 0.95-11 million cryopreserved PBMC in the samples before DNA extraction. The specimen was unsorted PBMCs, collected 3.4 years after starting antiretroviral therapy. The sequence was collected from a man aged 35 to 55 with HIV. The chain recombines TRBV5-6 with TRBJ1-1; D gene ambiguous. This chain's CDR3 is CASGTWRTEAFF. DNA of the CDR3: TGTGCCAGCGGTACGTGGCGCACTGAAGCTTTCTTT.